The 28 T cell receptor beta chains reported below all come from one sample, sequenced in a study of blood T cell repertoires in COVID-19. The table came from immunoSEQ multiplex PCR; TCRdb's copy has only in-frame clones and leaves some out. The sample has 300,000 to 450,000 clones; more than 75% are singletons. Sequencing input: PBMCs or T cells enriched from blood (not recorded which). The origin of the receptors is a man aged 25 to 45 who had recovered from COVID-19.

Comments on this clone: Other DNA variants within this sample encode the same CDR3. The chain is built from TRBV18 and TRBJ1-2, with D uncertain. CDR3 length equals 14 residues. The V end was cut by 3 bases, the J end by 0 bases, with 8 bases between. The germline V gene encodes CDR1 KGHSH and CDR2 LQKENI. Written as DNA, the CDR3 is TGTGCCAGCTCACCTCTAGCCGCTAACTATGGCTACACCTTC. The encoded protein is CASSPLAANYGYTF.

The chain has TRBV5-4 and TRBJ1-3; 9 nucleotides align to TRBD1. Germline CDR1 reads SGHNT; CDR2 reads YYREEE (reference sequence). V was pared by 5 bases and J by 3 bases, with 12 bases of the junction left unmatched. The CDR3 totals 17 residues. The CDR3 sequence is CASSSSGTGFFGNTIYF. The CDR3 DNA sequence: TGTGCCAGCAGTTCGTCCGGGACAGGGTTTTTTGGAAACACCATATATTTT.

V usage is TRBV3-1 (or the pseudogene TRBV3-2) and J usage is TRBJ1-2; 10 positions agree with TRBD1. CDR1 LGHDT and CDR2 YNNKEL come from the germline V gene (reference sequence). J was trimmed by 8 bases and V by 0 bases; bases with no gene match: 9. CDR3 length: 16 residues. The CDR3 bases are TGTGCCAGCAGCCAAGATAGGCGGACAGGGGGATTAGGCTACACCTTC. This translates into CASSQDRRTGGLGYTF.

The CDR3 nucleotides read TGTGCCAGCAGTCAGACCCAGGGGCGTGGGTACACTGAAGCTTTCTTT. It codes for CASSQTQGRGYTEAFF. The genes are TRBV27 and TRBJ1-1; D perhaps matches TRBD1 (6 bases). In germline, CDR1 is MNHEY, CDR2 SMNVEV (reference sequence). V was clipped by 5 bases and J by 3 bases, with 19 bases between them. This CDR3 has 16 residues.

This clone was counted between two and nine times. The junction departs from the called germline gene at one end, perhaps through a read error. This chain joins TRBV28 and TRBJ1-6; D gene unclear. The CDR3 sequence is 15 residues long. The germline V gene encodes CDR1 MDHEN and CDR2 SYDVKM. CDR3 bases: TGTGCCAGCAGTTTTCCAGAGGCTTATAACTCACCCCTCCACTTT. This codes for CASSFPEAYNSPLHF.

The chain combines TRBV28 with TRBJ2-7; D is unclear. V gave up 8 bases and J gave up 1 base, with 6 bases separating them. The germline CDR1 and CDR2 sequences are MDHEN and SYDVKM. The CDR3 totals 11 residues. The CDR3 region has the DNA TGTGCCAGCGCGGAATCCTACGAGCAGTACTTC. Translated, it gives CASAESYEQYF.

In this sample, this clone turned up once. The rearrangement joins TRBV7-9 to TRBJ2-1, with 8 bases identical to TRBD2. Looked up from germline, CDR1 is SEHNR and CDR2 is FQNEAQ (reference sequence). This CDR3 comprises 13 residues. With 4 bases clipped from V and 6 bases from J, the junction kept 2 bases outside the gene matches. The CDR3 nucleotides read TGTGCCAGCAGCTGGACTAGCACCAATGAGCAGTTCTTC. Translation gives CASSWTSTNEQFF.

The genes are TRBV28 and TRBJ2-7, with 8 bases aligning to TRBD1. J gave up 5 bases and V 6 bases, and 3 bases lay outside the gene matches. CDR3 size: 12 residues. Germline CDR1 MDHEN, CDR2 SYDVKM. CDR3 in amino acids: CASRTGANEQYF. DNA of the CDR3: TGTGCCAGCAGGACAGGGGCCAACGAGCAGTACTTC. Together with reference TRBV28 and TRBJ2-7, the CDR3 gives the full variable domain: DVKVTQSSRYLVKRTGEKVFLECVQDMDHENMFWYRQDPGLGLRLIYFSYDVKMKEKGDIPEGYSVSREKKERFSLILESASTNQTSMYLCASRTGANEQYFGPGTRLTVT.

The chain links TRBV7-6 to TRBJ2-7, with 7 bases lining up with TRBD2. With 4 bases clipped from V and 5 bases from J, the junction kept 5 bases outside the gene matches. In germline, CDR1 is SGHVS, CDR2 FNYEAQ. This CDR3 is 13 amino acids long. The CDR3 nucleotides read TGTGCCAGCAGCTCCTCCGGACTAGACGAGCAGTACTTC. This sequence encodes CASSSSGLDEQYF.

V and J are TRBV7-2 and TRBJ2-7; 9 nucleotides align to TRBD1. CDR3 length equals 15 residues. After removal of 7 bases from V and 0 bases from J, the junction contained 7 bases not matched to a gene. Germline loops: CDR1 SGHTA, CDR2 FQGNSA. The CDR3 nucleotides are TGTGCCAGCACCCTAACAGGGGGCCTCTCCTACGAGCAGTACTTC. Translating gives CASTLTGGLSYEQYF.

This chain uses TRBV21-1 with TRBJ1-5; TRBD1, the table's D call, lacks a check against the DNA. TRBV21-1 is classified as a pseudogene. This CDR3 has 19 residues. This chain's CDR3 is CASSKESFQGGDSNQPQHF. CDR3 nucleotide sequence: TGTGCCAGCAGCAAAGAATCCTTCCAAGGGGGAGATAGCAATCAGCCCCAGCATTTT.

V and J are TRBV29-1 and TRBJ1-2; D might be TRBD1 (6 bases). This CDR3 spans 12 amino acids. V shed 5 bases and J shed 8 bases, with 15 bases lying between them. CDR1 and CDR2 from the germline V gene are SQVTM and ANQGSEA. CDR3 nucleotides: TGCAGCGTTTCCACAGGGTTGAGGGGCTACACCTTC. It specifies CSVSTGLRGYTF.

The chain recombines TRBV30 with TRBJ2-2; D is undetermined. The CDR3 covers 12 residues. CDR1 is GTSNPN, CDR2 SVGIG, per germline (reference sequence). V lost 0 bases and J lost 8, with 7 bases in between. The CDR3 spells CAWSVVRGELFF. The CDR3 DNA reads TGTGCCTGGAGTGTGGTGCGAGGGGAGCTGTTTTTT.

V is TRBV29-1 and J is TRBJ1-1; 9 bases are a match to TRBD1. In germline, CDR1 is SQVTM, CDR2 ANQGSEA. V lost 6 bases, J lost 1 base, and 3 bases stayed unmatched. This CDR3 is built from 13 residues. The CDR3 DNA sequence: TGCAGCGTAGGACAGGGGACGAACACTGAAGCTTTCTTT. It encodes CSVGQGTNTEAFF.

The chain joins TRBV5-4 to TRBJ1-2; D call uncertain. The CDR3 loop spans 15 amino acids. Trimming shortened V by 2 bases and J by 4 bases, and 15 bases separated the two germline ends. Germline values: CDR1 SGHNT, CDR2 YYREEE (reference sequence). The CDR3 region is CASSFPVDPSYGYTF. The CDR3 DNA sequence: TGTGCCAGCAGCTTCCCAGTCGATCCTTCCTATGGCTACACCTTC.

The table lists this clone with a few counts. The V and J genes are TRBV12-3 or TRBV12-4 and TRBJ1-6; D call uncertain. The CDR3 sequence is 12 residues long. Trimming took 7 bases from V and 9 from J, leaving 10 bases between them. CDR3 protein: CASTDSLSPLHF. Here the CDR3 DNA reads TGTGCCAGCACAGACTCCCTTTCACCCCTCCACTTT.

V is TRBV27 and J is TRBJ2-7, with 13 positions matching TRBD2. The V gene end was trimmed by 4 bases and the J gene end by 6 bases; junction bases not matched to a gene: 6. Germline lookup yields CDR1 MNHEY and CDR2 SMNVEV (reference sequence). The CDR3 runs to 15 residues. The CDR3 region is CASSWQGLAGSEQYF. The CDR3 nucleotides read TGTGCCAGCAGTTGGCAGGGACTAGCGGGGAGCGAGCAGTACTTC.

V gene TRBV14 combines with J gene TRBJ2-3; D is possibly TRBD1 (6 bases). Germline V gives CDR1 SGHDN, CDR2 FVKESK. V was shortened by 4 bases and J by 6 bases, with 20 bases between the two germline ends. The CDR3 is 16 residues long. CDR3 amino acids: CASSPSWAGVMDTQYF. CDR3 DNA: TGTGCCAGCAGCCCATCCTGGGCAGGGGTGATGGATACGCAGTATTTT. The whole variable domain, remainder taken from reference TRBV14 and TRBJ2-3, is EAGVTQFPSHSVIEKGQTVTLRCDPISGHDNLYWYRRVMGKEIKFLLHFVKESKQDESGMPNNRFLAERTGGTYSTLKVQPAELEDSGVYFCASSPSWAGVMDTQYFGPGTRLTVL.

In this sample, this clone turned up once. The CDR3 region has the DNA TGTGCCAGTAGTGGGAGGACCAGGGAGAACTATGGCTACACCTTC. Protein product: CASSGRTRENYGYTF. The chain is built from TRBV19 and TRBJ1-2, with a possible D match to TRBD1 (5 bases). Trimming cost V 5 bases and J 2 bases, with 15 bases left between them. The CDR3 sequence is 15 residues long. Germline V gene sequence: CDR1 LNHDA, CDR2 SQIVND (reference sequence).

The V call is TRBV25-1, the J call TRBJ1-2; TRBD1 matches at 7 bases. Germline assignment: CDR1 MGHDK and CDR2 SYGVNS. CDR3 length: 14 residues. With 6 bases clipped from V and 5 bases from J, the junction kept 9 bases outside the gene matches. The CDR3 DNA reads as TGTGCCAGCAGACCCGACCGGACAGGTTATGGCTACACCTTC. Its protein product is CASRPDRTGYGYTF.

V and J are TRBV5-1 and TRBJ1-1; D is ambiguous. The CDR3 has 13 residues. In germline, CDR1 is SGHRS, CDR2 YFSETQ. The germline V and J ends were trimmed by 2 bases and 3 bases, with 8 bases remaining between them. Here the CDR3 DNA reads TGCGCCAGCAGCTTACGACACGACACTGAAGCTTTCTTT. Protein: CASSLRHDTEAFF.

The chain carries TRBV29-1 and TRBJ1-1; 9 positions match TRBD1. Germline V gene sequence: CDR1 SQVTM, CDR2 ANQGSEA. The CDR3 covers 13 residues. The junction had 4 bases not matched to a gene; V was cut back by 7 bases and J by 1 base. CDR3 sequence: CSAWDRANTEAFF. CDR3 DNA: TGCAGCGCATGGGACAGGGCGAACACTGAAGCTTTCTTT.

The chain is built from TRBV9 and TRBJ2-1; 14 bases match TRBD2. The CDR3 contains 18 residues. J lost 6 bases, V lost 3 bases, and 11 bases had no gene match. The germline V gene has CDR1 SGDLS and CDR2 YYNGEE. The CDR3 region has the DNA TGTGCCAGCAGCGGTTGGACTAGCGGGGGGCCCCTTGGCAATGAGCAGTTCTTC. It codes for CASSGWTSGGPLGNEQFF.

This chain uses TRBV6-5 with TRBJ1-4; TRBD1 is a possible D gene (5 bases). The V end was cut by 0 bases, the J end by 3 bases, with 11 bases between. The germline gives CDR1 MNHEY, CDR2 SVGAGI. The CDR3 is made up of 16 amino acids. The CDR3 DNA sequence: TGTGCCAGCAGTTACTCGCCGGGGGACCCTAATGAAAAACTGTTTTTT. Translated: CASSYSPGDPNEKLFF.

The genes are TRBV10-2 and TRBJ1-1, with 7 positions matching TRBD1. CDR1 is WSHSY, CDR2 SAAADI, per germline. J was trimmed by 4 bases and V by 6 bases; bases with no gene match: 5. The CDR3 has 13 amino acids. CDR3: CASRETGSTEAFF. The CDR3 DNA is TGCGCCAGCAGGGAGACAGGGAGCACTGAAGCTTTCTTT.

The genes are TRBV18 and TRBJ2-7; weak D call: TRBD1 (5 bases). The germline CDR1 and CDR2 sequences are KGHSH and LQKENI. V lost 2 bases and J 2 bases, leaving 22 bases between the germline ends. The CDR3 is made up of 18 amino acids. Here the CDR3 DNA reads TGTGCCAGCTCACCAATACAAGGGGTCCCTTGGAAAACCTACGAGCAGTACTTC. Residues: CASSPIQGVPWKTYEQYF.

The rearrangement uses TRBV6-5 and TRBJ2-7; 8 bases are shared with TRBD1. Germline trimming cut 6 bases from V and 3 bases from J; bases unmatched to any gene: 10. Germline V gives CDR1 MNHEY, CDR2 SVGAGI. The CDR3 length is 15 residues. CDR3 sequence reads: CASSRTGSGDYEQYF. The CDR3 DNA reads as TGTGCCAGCAGCCGGACAGGGTCGGGGGACTACGAGCAGTACTTC.

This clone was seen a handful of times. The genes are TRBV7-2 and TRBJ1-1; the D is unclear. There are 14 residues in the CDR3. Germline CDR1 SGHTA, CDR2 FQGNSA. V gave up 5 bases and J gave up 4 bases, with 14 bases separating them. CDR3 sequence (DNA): TGTGCCAGCAGCCTCCACAGTGCCTCCACTGAAGCTTTCTTT. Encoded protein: CASSLHSASTEAFF. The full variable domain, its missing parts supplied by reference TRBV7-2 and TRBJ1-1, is GAGVSQSPSNKVTEKGKDVELRCDPISGHTALYWYRQSLGQGLEFLIYFQGNSAPDKSGLPSDRFSAERTGGSVSTLTIQRTQQEDSAVYLCASSLHSASTEAFFGQGTRLTVV.